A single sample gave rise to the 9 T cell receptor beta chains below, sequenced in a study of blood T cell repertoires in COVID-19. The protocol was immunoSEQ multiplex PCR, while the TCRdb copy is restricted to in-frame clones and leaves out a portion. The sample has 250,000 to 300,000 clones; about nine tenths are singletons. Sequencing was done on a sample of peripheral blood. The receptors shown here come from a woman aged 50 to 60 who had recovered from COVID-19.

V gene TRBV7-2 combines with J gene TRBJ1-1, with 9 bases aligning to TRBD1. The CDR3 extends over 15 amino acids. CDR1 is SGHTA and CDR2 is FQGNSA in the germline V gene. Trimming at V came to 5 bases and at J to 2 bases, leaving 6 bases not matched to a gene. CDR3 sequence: CASSAGQGINTEAFF. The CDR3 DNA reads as TGTGCCAGCAGCGCTGGACAGGGGATCAACACTGAAGCTTTCTTT. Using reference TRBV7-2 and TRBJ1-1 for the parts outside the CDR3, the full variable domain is GAGVSQSPSNKVTEKGKDVELRCDPISGHTALYWYRQSLGQGLEFLIYFQGNSAPDKSGLPSDRFSAERTGGSVSTLTIQRTQQEDSAVYLCASSAGQGINTEAFFGQGTRLTVV.

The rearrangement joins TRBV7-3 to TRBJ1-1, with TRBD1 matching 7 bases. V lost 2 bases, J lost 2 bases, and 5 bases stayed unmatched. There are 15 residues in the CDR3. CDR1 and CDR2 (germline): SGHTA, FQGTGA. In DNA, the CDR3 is TGTGCCAGCAGCTTACTCGGACAGGACAACACTGAAGCTTTCTTT. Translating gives CASSLLGQDNTEAFF.

The CDR3 region has the DNA TGTGCCAGCTCACCCCAAGGACAGGGGGTTAGGAACACTGAAGCTTTCTTT. It is translated as CASSPQGQGVRNTEAFF. V gene TRBV18 combines with J gene TRBJ1-1, with 10 bases matching TRBD1. V lost 3 bases and J lost 1; bases outside the gene matches: 8. From germline, CDR1 is KGHSH and CDR2 LQKENI. The CDR3 sequence is 17 residues long.

As DNA, the CDR3 is TGTGCCAGCAGCTCATTGACAAGCAACTATGGCTACACCTTC. Protein sequence: CASSSLTSNYGYTF. The chain couples TRBV11-1 to TRBJ1-2; D not certain. This CDR3 is 14 amino acids long. From germline, CDR1 is SGHAT and CDR2 FQDESV (reference sequence). The ends were cut back, 4 bases at V and 2 bases at J, with 11 bases in the middle.

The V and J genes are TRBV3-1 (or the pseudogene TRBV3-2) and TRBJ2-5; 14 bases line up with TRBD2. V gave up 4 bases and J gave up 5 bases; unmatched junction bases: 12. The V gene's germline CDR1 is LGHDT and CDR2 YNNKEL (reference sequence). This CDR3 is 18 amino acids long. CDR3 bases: TGTGCCAGCAGCCCCGGGCCCCGACTAGCGGGGGGGGAGGAGACCCAGTACTTC. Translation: CASSPGPRLAGGEETQYF.

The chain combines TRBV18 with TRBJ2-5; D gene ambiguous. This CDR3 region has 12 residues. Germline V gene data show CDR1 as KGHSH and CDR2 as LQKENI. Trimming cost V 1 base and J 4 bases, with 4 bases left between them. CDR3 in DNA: TGTGCCAGCTCACCACTAGCAGAGACCCAGTACTTC. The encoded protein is CASSPLAETQYF.

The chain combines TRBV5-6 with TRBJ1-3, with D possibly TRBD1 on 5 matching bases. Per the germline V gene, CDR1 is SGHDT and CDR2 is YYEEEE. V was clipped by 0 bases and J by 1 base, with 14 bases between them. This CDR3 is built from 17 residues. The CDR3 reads CASSLGGGIWSGNTIYF. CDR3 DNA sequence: TGTGCCAGCAGCTTGGGCGGGGGAATCTGGTCTGGAAACACCATATATTTT. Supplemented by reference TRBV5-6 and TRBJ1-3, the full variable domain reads DAGVTQSPTHLIKTRGQQVTLRCSPKSGHDTVSWYQQALGQGPQFIFQYYEEEERQRGNFPDRFSGHQFPNYSSELNVNALLLGDSALYLCASSLGGGIWSGNTIYFGEGSWLTVV.

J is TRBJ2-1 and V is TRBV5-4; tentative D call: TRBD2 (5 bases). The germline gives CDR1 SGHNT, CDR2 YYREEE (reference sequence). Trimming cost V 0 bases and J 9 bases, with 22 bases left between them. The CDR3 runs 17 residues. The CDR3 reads CASSLAGRRPSRGEQFF. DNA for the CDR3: TGTGCCAGCAGCTTGGCCGGCCGTCGCCCCTCACGGGGTGAGCAGTTCTTC.

The CDR3 region has the DNA TGTGCCAGCAGTGATACCTCGAGCTTCGCGGGGGCCCCGAGCTCCTACAATGAGCAGTTCTTC. It is translated as CASSDTSSFAGAPSSYNEQFF. V usage is TRBV6-2 or TRBV6-3 and J usage is TRBJ2-1, with D perhaps matching TRBD2 (7 bases). This CDR3 is built from 21 residues. The V end lost 5 bases, the J end lost 0 bases, and 29 bases lay between the germline ends. Per the germline V gene, CDR1 is MNHEY and CDR2 is SVGEGT.